This TCR beta chain was observed in a study of T cell responses to AZD1222 COVID-19 vaccine. Assay used: immunoSEQ multiplex PCR; TCRdb lists only in-frame clones, some missing. The sample carries roughly 150,000 clones, roughly 89% recorded once. The source was peripheral blood, collected 28 days after the second AZD1222 dose. This sequence originates from an adult who received the AZD1222 COVID-19 vaccine.

This CDR3 is CASGRQGIYGYTF. CDR3 nucleotide sequence: TGTGCCAGCGGAAGACAGGGCATCTATGGCTACACCTTC. This chain joins TRBV6-5 and TRBJ1-2, with 7 bases matching TRBD1. Trimming took 8 bases from V and 4 from J; bases not matched to a gene: 7. Germline CDR1 MNHEY, CDR2 SVGAGI. The CDR3 totals 13 residues.